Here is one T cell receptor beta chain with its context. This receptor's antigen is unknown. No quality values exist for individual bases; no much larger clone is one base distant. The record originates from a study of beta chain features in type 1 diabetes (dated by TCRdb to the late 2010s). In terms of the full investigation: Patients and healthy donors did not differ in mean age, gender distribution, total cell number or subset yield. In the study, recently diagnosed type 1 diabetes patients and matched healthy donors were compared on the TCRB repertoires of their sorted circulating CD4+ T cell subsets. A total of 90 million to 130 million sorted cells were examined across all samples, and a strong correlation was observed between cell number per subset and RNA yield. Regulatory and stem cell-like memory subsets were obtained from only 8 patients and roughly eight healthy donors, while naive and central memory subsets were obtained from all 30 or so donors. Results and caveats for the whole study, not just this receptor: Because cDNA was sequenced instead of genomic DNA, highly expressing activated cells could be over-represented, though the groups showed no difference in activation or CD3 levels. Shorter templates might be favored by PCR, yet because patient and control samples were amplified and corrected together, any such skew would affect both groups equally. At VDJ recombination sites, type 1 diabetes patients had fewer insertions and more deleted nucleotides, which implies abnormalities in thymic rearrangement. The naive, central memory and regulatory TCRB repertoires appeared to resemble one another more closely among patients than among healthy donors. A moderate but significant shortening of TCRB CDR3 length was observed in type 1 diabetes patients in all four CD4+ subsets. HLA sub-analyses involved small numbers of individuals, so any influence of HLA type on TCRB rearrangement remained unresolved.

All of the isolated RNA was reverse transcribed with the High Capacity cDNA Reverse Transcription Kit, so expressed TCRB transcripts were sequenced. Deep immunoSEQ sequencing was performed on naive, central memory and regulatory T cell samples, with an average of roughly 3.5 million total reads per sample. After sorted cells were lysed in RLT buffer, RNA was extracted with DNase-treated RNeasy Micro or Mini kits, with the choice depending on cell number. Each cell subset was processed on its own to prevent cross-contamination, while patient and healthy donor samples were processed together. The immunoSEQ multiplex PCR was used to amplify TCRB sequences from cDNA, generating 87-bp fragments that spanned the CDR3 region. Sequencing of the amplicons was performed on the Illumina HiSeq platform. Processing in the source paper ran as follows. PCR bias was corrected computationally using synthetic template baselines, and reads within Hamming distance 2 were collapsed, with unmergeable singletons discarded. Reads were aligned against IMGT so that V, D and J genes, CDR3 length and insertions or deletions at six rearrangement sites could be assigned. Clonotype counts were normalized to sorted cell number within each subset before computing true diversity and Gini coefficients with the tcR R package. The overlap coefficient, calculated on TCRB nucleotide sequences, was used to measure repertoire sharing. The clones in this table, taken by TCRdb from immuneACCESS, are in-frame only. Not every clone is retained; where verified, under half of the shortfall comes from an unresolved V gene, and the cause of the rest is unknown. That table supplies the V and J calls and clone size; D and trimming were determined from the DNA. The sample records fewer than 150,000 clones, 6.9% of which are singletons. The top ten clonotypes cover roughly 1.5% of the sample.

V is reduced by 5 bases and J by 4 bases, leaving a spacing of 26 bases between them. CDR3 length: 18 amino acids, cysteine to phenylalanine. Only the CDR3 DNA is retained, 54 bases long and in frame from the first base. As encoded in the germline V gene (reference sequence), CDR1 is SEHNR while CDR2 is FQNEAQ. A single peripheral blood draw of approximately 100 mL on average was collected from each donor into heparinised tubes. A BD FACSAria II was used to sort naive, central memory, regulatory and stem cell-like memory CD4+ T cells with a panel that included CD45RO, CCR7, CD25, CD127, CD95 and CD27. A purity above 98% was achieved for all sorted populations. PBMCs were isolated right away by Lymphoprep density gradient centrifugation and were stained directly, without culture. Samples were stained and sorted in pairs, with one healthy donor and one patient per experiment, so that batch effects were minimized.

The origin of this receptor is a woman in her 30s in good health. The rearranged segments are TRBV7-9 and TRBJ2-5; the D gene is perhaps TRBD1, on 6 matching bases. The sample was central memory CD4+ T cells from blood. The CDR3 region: CASSITGINWTVGETQYF. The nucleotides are TGTGCCAGCAGCATTACTGGCATCAATTGGACAGTCGGAGAGACCCAGTACTTC.